These 32 T cell receptor beta chains were sequenced from one sample in a study of blood T cell repertoires in COVID-19. Assay: immunoSEQ multiplex PCR; the TCRdb copy retains only in-frame clones and omits some. The sample shows roughly 52,000 clones, 88% of them seen only once. The specimen was peripheral blood. These receptors all come from a man in his sixties with active COVID-19.

This clone was observed a few times. The chain joins TRBV14 to TRBJ1-2; tentatively, D is TRBD1 (5 bases). V was cut by 4 bases and J by 0 bases, with 12 bases left in between. CDR3 size: 15 residues. The germline V gene encodes CDR1 SGHDN and CDR2 FVKESK. The CDR3: CASSPSRQPNYGYTF. In nucleotides, the CDR3 is TGTGCCAGCAGCCCATCGCGACAGCCTAACTATGGCTACACCTTC.

The V gene is TRBV6-1, the J gene TRBJ2-3, with 10 positions matching TRBD1. V was pared by 3 bases and J by 2 bases, with 8 bases of the junction left unmatched. The CDR3 loop spans 17 amino acids. The germline CDR1 and CDR2 sequences are MNHNS and SASEGT. The CDR3 DNA reads TGTGCCAGCAGTGATCCGGACAGGGGGACACTCACAGATACGCAGTATTTT. Translating it yields CASSDPDRGTLTDTQYF.

V and J are TRBV5-1 and TRBJ2-4; possible D gene TRBD2, 5 bases. Per germline, CDR1 SGHRS and CDR2 YFSETQ. The ends were cut back, 3 bases at V and 1 base at J, with 17 bases in the middle. The CDR3 is made up of 17 amino acids. Written as DNA, the CDR3 is TGCGCCAGCAGCTCGAATACTAGTTCCTCTGCCAAAAACATTCAGTACTTC. Residues: CASSSNTSSSAKNIQYF.

This clone was counted only a few times. This chain connects TRBV1 to TRBJ2-7; no DNA check was done on the table's D call, TRBD2. TRBV1 is reported as a pseudogene. CDR3 length: 15 residues. CDR3 region: CTSSDGLAGGYEQYF. CDR3 coding DNA: TGCACCAGCAGCGACGGACTAGCGGGAGGGTACGAGCAGTACTTC.

The V call is TRBV28, the J call TRBJ2-1; a possible D gene is TRBD1 (5 bases). The CDR3 runs 14 residues. V was cut by 6 bases and J by 7 bases, with 16 bases left in between. CDR1 is MDHEN, CDR2 SYDVKM, per germline. The CDR3 sequence is CASRKGRIGNEQFF. The CDR3 bases are TGTGCCAGCAGGAAGGGGCGCATTGGTAATGAGCAGTTCTTC.

The chain is built from TRBV14 and TRBJ1-1; D may be TRBD1 (5 bases). The V gene's germline CDR1 is SGHDN and CDR2 FVKESK. V shed 3 bases and J shed 3 bases, with 14 bases lying between them. The CDR3 spans 15 residues. The CDR3 protein is CASSQDPGGYTEAFF. The CDR3 DNA sequence: TGTGCCAGCAGCCAGGATCCCGGGGGATACACTGAAGCTTTCTTT.

The V call is TRBV5-1, the J call TRBJ1-6; 7 bases map to TRBD1. Germline V CDR1 and CDR2: SGHRS, YFSETQ. This CDR3 region has 14 residues. V was pared by 4 bases and J by 7 bases, with 5 bases of the junction left unmatched. The CDR3: CASSLGQRNSPLHF. CDR3 in DNA: TGCGCCAGCAGCCTGGGACAGCGAAATTCACCCCTCCACTTT.

This clone was detected a few times. This sequence joins TRBV19 and TRBJ1-5; 8 nucleotides align to TRBD1. The CDR3 spans 17 residues. V was pared by 8 bases and J by 5 bases, with 17 bases of the junction left unmatched. The germline CDR1 and CDR2 sequences are LNHDA and SQIVND (reference sequence). This CDR3 reads CASQFGRGRMDDQPQHF. The CDR3 DNA is TGTGCCAGTCAGTTCGGCAGGGGGCGAATGGATGATCAGCCCCAGCATTTT.

The gene calls are TRBV9 and TRBJ2-2; unclear D gene. Per germline, CDR1 SGDLS and CDR2 YYNGEE. The CDR3 loop spans 14 amino acids. Trimming pared 4 bases from V and 7 bases from J, leaving 14 bases between. CDR3 region: CASSTRYGGGELFF. DNA for the CDR3: TGTGCCAGCAGCACCCGCTACGGCGGCGGGGAGCTGTTTTTT.

The chain's CDR3 is CASSDGTSGPLTDTQYF. CDR3 nucleotides: TGCGCCAGCAGTGATGGGACTAGCGGGCCACTCACAGATACGCAGTATTTT. The gene calls are TRBV10-1 and TRBJ2-3, with 12 bases aligning to TRBD2. Per the germline V gene, CDR1 is WNHNN and CDR2 is SYGVQD (reference sequence). The J segment lost 2 bases and the V segment lost 3 bases, leaving 6 bases of the junction unmatched. This CDR3 contains 17 residues.

The V and J genes are TRBV27 and TRBJ2-7, with TRBD2 identical over 11 bases. The germline gives CDR1 MNHEY, CDR2 SMNVEV (reference sequence). J was trimmed by 2 bases and V by 0 bases; bases with no gene match: 3. The CDR3 is made up of 16 amino acids. Here the CDR3 DNA reads TGTGCCAGCAGTTTATCGCTGACTAGCGGGGCCTACGAGCAGTACTTC. Encoded protein: CASSLSLTSGAYEQYF.

The chain has TRBV10-1 and TRBJ2-1, with D possibly matching TRBD2 (5 bases). Trimming removed 6 bases from V and 4 bases from J, with 22 bases in between. Germline V gene sequence: CDR1 WNHNN, CDR2 SYGVQD (reference sequence). The CDR3 extends over 17 amino acids. This CDR3 reads CASSGGPVTVLYNEQFF. The CDR3 DNA is TGCGCCAGCAGCGGAGGTCCCGTCACCGTGCTATACAATGAGCAGTTCTTC.

The chain recombines TRBV5-6 with TRBJ2-7, with D hard to call. Germline loops: CDR1 SGHDT, CDR2 YYEEEE. CDR3 size: 13 residues. V was cut by 0 bases and J by 7 bases, with 11 bases left in between. This CDR3 is CASSLGRFKEQYF. The CDR3 DNA is TGTGCCAGCAGCTTGGGCAGGTTCAAGGAGCAGTACTTC.

The chain couples TRBV5-8 to TRBJ1-5, with D hard to call. This CDR3 has 14 residues. Germline V gives CDR1 SGHTS, CDR2 YDEGEE. V was pared by 1 base and J by 1 base, with 6 bases between. CDR3 DNA: TGTGCCAGCAGCTTGAGAGGGAGCAATCAGCCCCAGCATTTT. Translated: CASSLRGSNQPQHF.

The chain joins TRBV7-3 to TRBJ2-1; D is uncertain. This CDR3 has 14 residues. Germline CDR1 and CDR2: SGHTA and FQGTGA. The ends were cut back, 5 bases at V and 4 bases at J, with 12 bases in the middle. This CDR3 reads CASSPQFSYNEQFF. The CDR3 DNA follows: TGTGCCAGCAGCCCCCAGTTCTCATACAATGAGCAGTTCTTC.

This clone came up once. Within the sample, other DNA sequences also encode this same CDR3. This chain connects TRBV27 to TRBJ2-7; 14 positions match TRBD2. The CDR3 has 15 amino acids. V trimming: 6 bases; J trimming: 4 bases; junction bases outside the gene matches: 5. CDR1 is MNHEY and CDR2 is SMNVEV in the germline V gene (reference sequence). The CDR3 coding sequence is TGTGCCAGCAGCTCCGGGACTAGCGGGAGTTACGAGCAGTACTTC. Translating it yields CASSSGTSGSYEQYF.

The DNA for the CDR3 is TGCGCCAGCAGCTTGGCTAGCGGGAGCCCTAGCACAGATACGCAGTATTTT. Protein sequence: CASSLASGSPSTDTQYF. This sequence joins TRBV5-1 and TRBJ2-3; the match to TRBD2 covers 10 bases. J gave up 0 bases and V 0 bases, and 4 bases lay outside the gene matches. This CDR3 is built from 17 residues. CDR1 is SGHRS and CDR2 is YFSETQ in the germline V gene.

The CDR3 region has the DNA TGTGCCAGCAGCGTAGGATGGGTAGCGGGAGGCACAGATACGCAGTATTTT. It yields the protein CASSVGWVAGGTDTQYF. The V gene is TRBV9, the J gene TRBJ2-3, with TRBD2 identical over 9 bases. The germline V gene has CDR1 SGDLS and CDR2 YYNGEE. The CDR3 runs 17 residues. V trimming: 0 bases; J trimming: 1 base; junction bases outside the gene matches: 6.

V usage is TRBV9 and J usage is TRBJ2-7; D remains ambiguous. Trimming removed 4 bases at V and 0 bases at J, with 14 bases between. The CDR3 runs to 15 residues. Germline V lookup: CDR1 SGDLS, CDR2 YYNGEE. CDR3 amino acids: CASSPGAERSYEQYF. The CDR3 nucleotides are TGTGCCAGCAGCCCCGGCGCTGAGCGCTCCTACGAGCAGTACTTC.

The chain links TRBV9 to TRBJ2-3; D ambiguous. Germline CDR1 SGDLS, CDR2 YYNGEE. CDR3 size: 14 residues. The V gene lost 0 bases and the J gene lost 3 bases, with 8 bases spanning the gap. The CDR3, as DNA: TGTGCCAGCAGCGTAGGACACCGGACAGATACGCAGTATTTT. Protein sequence: CASSVGHRTDTQYF.

The chain uses TRBV18 and TRBJ1-4; 8 bases match TRBD1. The V and J ends lost 5 bases and 5 bases, in that order; junction bases with no gene match: 4. The CDR3 runs 14 residues. CDR1 and CDR2 from the germline V gene are KGHSH and LQKENI. The CDR3 loop reads CASSTQGVNEKLFF. CDR3 coding DNA: TGTGCCAGCTCAACACAGGGGGTGAATGAAAAACTGTTTTTT.

The chain recombines TRBV6-1 with TRBJ1-5, with 7 bases lining up with TRBD1. The V gene's germline CDR1 is MNHNS and CDR2 SASEGT. The CDR3 sequence is 16 residues long. J was trimmed by 1 base and V by 3 bases; bases with no gene match: 6. CDR3 bases: TGTGCCAGCAGTGATCGGGACAGTTGGAGCAATCAGCCCCAGCATTTT. Amino acids: CASSDRDSWSNQPQHF.

The chain is built from TRBV19 and TRBJ1-1; 7 nucleotides align to TRBD1. CDR3 length: 17 residues. Germline CDR1 is LNHDA and CDR2 is SQIVND (reference sequence). The V segment lost 5 bases and the J segment 1 base; nucleotides outside the gene matches: 13. Written as DNA, the CDR3 is TGTGCCAGTAGTCTCGCGGACTCAACAGGGGCGAACACTGAAGCTTTCTTT. Amino acid sequence: CASSLADSTGANTEAFF. The entire variable domain, with the rest obtained from reference TRBV19 and TRBJ1-1, is as follows: DGGITQSPKYLFRKEGQNVTLSCEQNLNHDAMYWYRQDPGQGLRLIYYSQIVNDFQKGDIAEGYSVSREKKESFPLTVTSAQKNPTAFYLCASSLADSTGANTEAFFGQGTRLTVV.

This sequence joins TRBV6-5 and TRBJ2-2, with a tentative D call TRBD2 (6 bases). Per germline, CDR1 MNHEY and CDR2 SVGAGI. V dropped 0 bases and J dropped 4 bases, with 9 bases sitting between them. The CDR3 has 15 residues. This CDR3 is CASSYSAGSTGELFF. The DNA for the CDR3 is TGTGCCAGCAGTTACTCGGCGGGAAGCACCGGGGAGCTGTTTTTT.

The chain couples TRBV6-4 to TRBJ2-3; 9 nucleotides line up with TRBD2. The V gene's germline CDR1 is MRHNA and CDR2 SNTAGT. CDR3 size: 15 residues. Losses at the gene ends were 6 bases for V and 3 bases for J; bases not matched to a gene: 7. CDR3 region: CASRIVAGVTDTQYF. The DNA of the CDR3 is TGTGCCAGCAGAATCGTAGCGGGAGTAACAGATACGCAGTATTTT.

The chain combines TRBV23-1 with TRBJ2-5; TRBD1 matches 11 bases. TRBV23-1 is known as an ORF, though its function is uncertain. V dropped 6 bases and J dropped 5; count of bases not matched to a gene: 8. The CDR3 runs 15 residues. This chain's CDR3 is CASRQGTGGSETQYF. The CDR3 DNA sequence: TGCGCCAGCAGGCAAGGGACAGGGGGATCGGAGACCCAGTACTTC.

The chain uses TRBV6-5 and TRBJ2-7, with TRBD2 matching 13 bases. The CDR3 runs 15 residues. Germline assignment: CDR1 MNHEY and CDR2 SVGAGI. The ends lost 6 bases at V and 6 bases at J; junction bases unmatched: 8. DNA for the CDR3: TGTGCCAGCAGCAGAGGACTAGCGGGAGAAGGCGAGCAGTACTTC. This encodes CASSRGLAGEGEQYF.

This chain uses TRBV27 with TRBJ2-7, with D unclear. Germline loops: CDR1 MNHEY, CDR2 SMNVEV (reference sequence). Deletions cut 2 bases from V and 1 base from J, with 9 bases between. This CDR3 contains 14 residues. CDR3 sequence (DNA): TGTGCCAGCAGTTTACTTGCCAGATCCTACGAGCAGTACTTC. Translating gives CASSLLARSYEQYF.

The chain combines TRBV12-5 with TRBJ2-7; TRBD2 is a possible D gene (9 bases). V was pared by 6 bases and J by 4 bases, with 22 bases between. Germline values: CDR1 LGHNT, CDR2 FRNRAP. This CDR3 spans 16 amino acids. The CDR3 nucleotides are TGTGCTAGTGGGCGGGGGGGTGACAGGGGTTTTTACGAGCAGTACTTC. Residues: CASGRGGDRGFYEQYF.

The chain uses TRBV6-5 and TRBJ1-4; the D is unclear. CDR3 length: 14 residues. V dropped 5 bases and J dropped 3 bases, with 10 bases sitting between them. Germline lookup yields CDR1 MNHEY and CDR2 SVGAGI. CDR3 sequence (DNA): TGTGCCAGCAGTCGTCTGAGGGCTAATGAAAAACTGTTTTTT. This translates into CASSRLRANEKLFF.

CDR3 protein: CAISISGDGTEAFF. The CDR3 nucleotides read TGTGCCATCAGCATTTCAGGGGATGGCACTGAAGCTTTCTTT. The chain is built from TRBV10-3 and TRBJ1-1; D possibly corresponds to TRBD1 (6 bases). V gave up 6 bases and J gave up 4 bases, with 15 bases separating them. This CDR3 has 14 residues. In germline, CDR1 is ENHRY, CDR2 SYGVKD.

The chain employs TRBV4-1 and TRBJ2-5, with 7 bases matching TRBD2. V shed 2 bases and J 3 bases; nucleotides not matched to a gene: 3. The CDR3 is 14 amino acids. The germline CDR1 and CDR2 sequences are MGHRA and YSYEKL. The CDR3 bases are TGCGCCAGCAGCCAACAGGGAGGGGAAGAGACCCAGTACTTC. Its protein product is CASSQQGGEETQYF.